The subject of this entry is one T cell receptor (beta chain). Only in-frame clones appear in the TCRdb table, and some are missing; sequencing was by immunoSEQ multiplex PCR. The top ten hold more than 0.01% of the sample, which has hundreds of thousands of clones, about four fifths seen once. The junction had 5 bases not matched to a gene; V was cut back by 2 bases and J by 5 bases. Per the germline V gene, CDR1 is SGHNT and CDR2 is YYREEE (reference sequence). This CDR3 region has 14 residues. The data derive from a study of shared T cell receptors in the human thymus. These data are also associated with another study on human thymus T cells. That paper notes: During corrective heart surgery, resections were taken, and the thymus tissue came from them.

Sequencing was performed on thymocytes. This TCR was recovered from a boy younger than two with a congenital heart defect. V is TRBV5-4 and J is TRBJ2-3; 7 bases align to TRBD1. Written as DNA, the CDR3 is TGTGCCAGCAGCTTAAGACAGGGTAAAGATACGCAGTATTTT. It yields the protein CASSLRQGKDTQYF. The variable domain in full, with the rest retrieved from reference TRBV5-4 and TRBJ2-3, is ETGVTQSPTHLIKTRGQQVTLRCSSQSGHNTVSWYQQALGQGPQFIFQYYREEENGRGNFPPRFSGLQFPNYSSELNVNALELDDSALYLCASSLRQGKDTQYFGPGTRLTVL.